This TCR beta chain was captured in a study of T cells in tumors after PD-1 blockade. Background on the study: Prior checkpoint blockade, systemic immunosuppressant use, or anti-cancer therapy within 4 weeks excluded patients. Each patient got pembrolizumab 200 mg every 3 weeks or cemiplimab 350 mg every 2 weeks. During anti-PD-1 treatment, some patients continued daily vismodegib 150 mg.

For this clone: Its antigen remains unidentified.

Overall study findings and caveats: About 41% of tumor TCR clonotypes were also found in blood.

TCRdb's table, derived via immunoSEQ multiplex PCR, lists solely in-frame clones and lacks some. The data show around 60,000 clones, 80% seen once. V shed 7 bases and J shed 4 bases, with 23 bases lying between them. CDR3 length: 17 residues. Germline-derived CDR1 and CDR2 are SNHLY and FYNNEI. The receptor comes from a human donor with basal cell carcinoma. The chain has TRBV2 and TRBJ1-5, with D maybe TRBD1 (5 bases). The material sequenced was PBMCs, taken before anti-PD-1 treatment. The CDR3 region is CASTPGPMGVMNQPQHF. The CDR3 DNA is TGTGCCAGCACCCCGGGACCTATGGGTGTAATGAATCAGCCCCAGCATTTT. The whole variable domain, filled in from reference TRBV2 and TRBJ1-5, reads EPEVTQTPSHQVTQMGQEVILRCVPISNHLYFYWYRQILGQKVEFLVSFYNNEISEKSEIFDDQFSVERPDGSNFTLKIRSTKLEDSAMYFCASTPGPMGVMNQPQHFGDGTRLSIL.